This T cell receptor beta chain was recorded in a study of human T cells and chemical hapten exposure. Whole-study results and caveats: It was expanded TCRs that formed significantly more large CDR3 similarity clusters than controls did.

Time point specified: patch test 1, 2 weeks after DPC sensitization. Noted treatment: therapeutic diphenylcyclopropenone sensitization with weekly scalp DPC. Each CDR3 protein gets one entry after TCRdb re-called the RACE reads with MiXCR. This sample has just under 350,000 distinct CDR3 sequences; 5.5% to 8% occur once, and the top ten carry around 8.4%. This clonotype was seen ten or more times. Its antigen is as yet unknown. Sequenced material: whole blood, taken in connection with sensitization to the hapten diphenylcyclopropenone (DPC). The source of this sequence is a woman aged 18-29 years with alopecia areata. Some clones in this sample may be carry-over from other donors' samples.

The CDR3 protein is CASSHGPPDIQYF. The CDR3 DNA follows: TGCGCCAGCAGCCATGGTCCCCCAGACATTCAGTACTTC. The V call is TRBV4-1, the J call TRBJ2-4; D gene uncertain. Germline V CDR1 and CDR2: MGHRA, YSYEKL. The V gene lost 3 bases and the J gene lost 8 bases, with 11 bases spanning the gap. The CDR3 has 13 amino acids.